Many counts were recorded for the clone carrying this T cell receptor (beta chain). Its antigen is unidentified. This may come from a read error, since a much larger clone is one base off. In the original workflow: Between-group CDR3 differences, defined by clinicopathological status, yielded a distant-metastasis classifier for papillary thyroid cancer. TCRdb re-called the PCR reads with MiXCR. What appears here as the V and J calls and clone size reflects TCRdb's work, not the paper's. The sample holds roughly 21,000 clones; roughly 27% are singletons and the top ten take 12% to 15%. CDR1 LNHNV and CDR2 YYDKDF come from the germline V gene (reference sequence). Trimming stripped 2 bases from V and 2 bases from J, with 13 bases between. The CDR3 is made up of 15 amino acids. Every patient underwent thyroid surgery untreated. This entry comes from a study of metastatic and nonmetastatic thyroid tumors. Across the whole study: Repertoire comparisons spanned blood and tumor or nodule tissue from malignant and benign thyroid patients. Study-level results: A significant increase in TCR beta diversity was reportedly seen in malignant thyroid tumors relative to benign nodules, in blood and tumor.

Sequenced: tumor tissue. This TCR was recovered from a male donor with papillary thyroid cancer or a benign thyroid nodule (not recorded which). Some clones in this sample may be carry-over from other donors' samples. The gene calls are TRBV15 and TRBJ2-7; the D gene is possibly TRBD1 (5 bases). CDR3 residues: CATSRKTDSTYEQYF. In DNA form, the CDR3 reads TGTGCCACCAGCAGAAAGACAGACTCAACCTACGAGCAGTACTTC.